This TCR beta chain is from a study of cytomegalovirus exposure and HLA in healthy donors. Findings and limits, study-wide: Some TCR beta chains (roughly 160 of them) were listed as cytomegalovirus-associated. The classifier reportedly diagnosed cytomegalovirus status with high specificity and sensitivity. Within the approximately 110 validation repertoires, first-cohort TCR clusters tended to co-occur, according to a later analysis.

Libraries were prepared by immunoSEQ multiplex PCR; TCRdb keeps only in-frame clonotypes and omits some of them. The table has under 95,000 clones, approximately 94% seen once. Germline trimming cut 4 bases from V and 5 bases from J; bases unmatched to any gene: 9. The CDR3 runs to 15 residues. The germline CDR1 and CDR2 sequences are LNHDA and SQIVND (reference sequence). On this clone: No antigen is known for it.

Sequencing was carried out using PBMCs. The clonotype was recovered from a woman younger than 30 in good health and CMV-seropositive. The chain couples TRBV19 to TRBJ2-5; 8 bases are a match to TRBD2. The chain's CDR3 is CASSSRGGRLETQYF. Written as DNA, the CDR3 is TGTGCCAGTAGTAGCCGGGGGGGCCGATTGGAGACCCAGTACTTC.